The source of this TCR beta chain is a study of CD8+CD57+ T cells in acquired aplastic anemia. Overall study results and limits: Between the patient and control groups, CD8+ Simpson's diversity did not differ significantly.

V gave up 1 base and J gave up 0 bases, with 11 bases separating them. Germline V CDR1 and CDR2: SGHVS, FNYEAQ. The CDR3 covers 16 residues. Genomic DNA, serving as template, underwent TCR beta VDJ and CDR3 profiling. MiXCR, applied by TCRdb to the reads, yields one record per CDR3 protein. The sample lists tens of thousands of distinct CDR3 sequences; less than 65% were seen once. CD8+CD57+ cell expansion, shown by flow cytometry, had occurred in the patients selected for sequencing. This clonotype has at least ten counts. Its cognate antigen is unknown. This chain joins TRBV7-6 and TRBJ2-3; tentative D call: TRBD2 (7 bases). Sequenced input: sorted CD4+, CD8+, or CD8+CD57+ T cells (not recorded which) from PBMCs. The sequence derives from a human donor with aplastic anemia. The CDR3 coding sequence is TGTGCCAGCAGCTTAGGCAAGGGGGGGAGCACAGATACGCAGTATTTT. Protein sequence: CASSLGKGGSTDTQYF.